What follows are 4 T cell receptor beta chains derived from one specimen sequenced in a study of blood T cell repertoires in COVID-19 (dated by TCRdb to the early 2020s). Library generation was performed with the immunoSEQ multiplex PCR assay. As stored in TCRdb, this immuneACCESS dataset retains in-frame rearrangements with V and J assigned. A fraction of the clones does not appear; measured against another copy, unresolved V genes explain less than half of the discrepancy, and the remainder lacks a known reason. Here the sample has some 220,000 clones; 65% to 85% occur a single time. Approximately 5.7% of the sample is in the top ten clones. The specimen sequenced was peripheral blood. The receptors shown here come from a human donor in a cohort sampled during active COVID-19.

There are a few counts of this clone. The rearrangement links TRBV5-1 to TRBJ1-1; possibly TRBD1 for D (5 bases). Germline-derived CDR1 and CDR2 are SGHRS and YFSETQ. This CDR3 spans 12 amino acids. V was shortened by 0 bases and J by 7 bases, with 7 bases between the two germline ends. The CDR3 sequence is CASSLERGEAFF. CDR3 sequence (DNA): TGCGCCAGCAGCTTGGAAAGGGGTGAAGCTTTCTTT.

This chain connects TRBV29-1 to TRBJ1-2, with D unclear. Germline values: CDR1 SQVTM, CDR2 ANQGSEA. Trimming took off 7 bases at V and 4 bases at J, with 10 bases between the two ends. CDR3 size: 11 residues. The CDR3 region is CSGMAGYGYTF. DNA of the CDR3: TGCAGCGGGATGGCAGGCTATGGCTACACCTTC. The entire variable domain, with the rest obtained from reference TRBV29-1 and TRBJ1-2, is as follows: SAVISQKPSRDICQRGTSLTIQCQVDSQVTMMFWYRQQPGQSLTLIATANQGSEATYESGFVIDKFPISRPNLTFSTLTVSNMSPEDSSIYLCSGMAGYGYTFGSGTRLTVV.

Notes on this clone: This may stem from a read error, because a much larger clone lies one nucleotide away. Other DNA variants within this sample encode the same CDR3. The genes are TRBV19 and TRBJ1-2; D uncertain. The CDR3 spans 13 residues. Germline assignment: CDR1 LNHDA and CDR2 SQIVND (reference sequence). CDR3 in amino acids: CASSIGANYGYTF. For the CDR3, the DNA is TGTGCTAGTAGTATCGGAGCTAACTATGGCTACACCTTC.

The CDR3 region is CASSFRGESEKLFF. The CDR3 region has the DNA TGTGCCAGCAGCTTCAGGGGGGAGAGTGAAAAACTGTTTTTT. V gene TRBV5-5 combines with J gene TRBJ1-4, with 7 bases identical to TRBD1. The J segment lost 7 bases and the V segment lost 2 bases, leaving 5 bases of the junction unmatched. Germline V gene lookup returns CDR1 SGHKS and CDR2 YYEKEE (reference sequence). The CDR3 extends over 14 amino acids.